These T cell receptor beta chains were read from a single sample in a study of cytomegalovirus exposure and HLA in healthy donors. This table comes from immunoSEQ multiplex PCR, and its TCRdb copy is limited to in-frame clones, with some not included. The data show about 140,000 clones, around 76% seen once. Input material: PBMCs. All receptors derive from a man between 18 and 29 years old in good health and CMV-seronegative. CDR3s include the opening cysteine and the closing phenylalanine or tryptophan. Fields, in order: clone size, J gene, V gene, CDR3 length, D gene, CDR3 DNA, CDR3 protein. D genes are given only for firm matches. Clone size is shown for a subset of rows, as once, few, many or a class of expanded clone.

>NA|TRBJ2-7|TRBV27|12|NA
TGTGCCAGCACCGGGGGTAGCGACGAGCAGTACTTC
CASTGGSDEQYF
>once|TRBJ2-1|TRBV7-6|16|NA
TGTGCCAGCAGCTTAGTTGCGGATGCCTCCTACAATGAGCAGTTCTTC
CASSLVADASYNEQFF
>NA|TRBJ2-1|TRBV6-1|12|NA
TGTGCCAGACTCTGCACCTACAATGAGCAGTTCTTC
CARLCTYNEQFF
>NA|TRBJ2-1|TRBV27|16|TRBD2
TGTGCCAGCACCCTCGACGGGCTAGCGGGCTACAATGAGCAGTTCTTC
CASTLDGLAGYNEQFF
>NA|TRBJ2-1|TRBV9|15|TRBD2
TGTGCCAGCAGCATCAGACTAGCGGGTTACAATGAGCAGTTCTTC
CASSIRLAGYNEQFF
>NA|TRBJ2-7|TRBV11-2|15|TRBD1
TGTGCCAGCAGCTTAGTTCCCGGGACAGATTACGAGCAGTACTTC
CASSLVPGTDYEQYF
>NA|TRBJ2-5|TRBV7-9|14|TRBD2
TGTGCCAGCAGCTATCAGCGGGGACAAGAGACCCAGTACTTC
CASSYQRGQETQYF
>NA|TRBJ1-1|TRBV11-3|16|NA
TGTGCCAGCAGCCCTGACAGCTTTGCGATGAACACTGAAGCTTTCTTT
CASSPDSFAMNTEAFF
>NA|TRBJ2-7|TRBV6-5|14|TRBD1
TGCGCCAGCAGGGATGACAGGGACTCCTACGAGCAGTACTTC
CASRDDRDSYEQYF
>once|TRBJ2-5|TRBV9|16|NA
TGTGCCAGCAGCGCTCCGGCAGGCCTAATTCAAGAGACCCAGTACTTC
CASSAPAGLIQETQYF
>NA|TRBJ1-2|TRBV29-1|13|TRBD1
TGCAGCATTTCTAGGACAGGGGATTATGGCTACACCTTC
CSISRTGDYGYTF
>NA|TRBJ2-5|TRBV27|14|TRBD1
TGTGCCAGCCGAAAACAGGGGGTTGGGGAGACCCAGTACTTC
CASRKQGVGETQYF
>few|TRBJ2-7|TRBV28|15|NA
TGTGCCAGCAGTTTATCCCTTCGGGGAAACTACGAGCAGTACTTC
CASSLSLRGNYEQYF
>NA|TRBJ1-5|TRBV5-4|14|TRBD1
TGTGCCAGCAGCCCGGGACAGGGAAATCAGCCCCAGCATTTT
CASSPGQGNQPQHF
>NA|TRBJ2-7|TRBV19|15|TRBD1
TGTGCCAGTACCCCGGTGGGGACAGGGGCCCACGAGCAGTACTTC
CASTPVGTGAHEQYF
>NA|TRBJ2-7|TRBV6-1|14|NA
TGTGCCAGCAGTGAAGCGCTTCGGTCCTACGAGCAGTACTTC
CASSEALRSYEQYF
>few|TRBJ1-4|TRBV5-4|18|TRBD1
TGTGCCAGCAGCGACGACAGGGGTATATTGGTAGCTAATGAAAAACTGTTTTTT
CASSDDRGILVANEKLFF
>NA|TRBJ2-5|TRBV11-2|14|NA
TGTGCCAGCAGCTCGAACCGCGGTCGGGAGACCCAGTACTTC
CASSSNRGRETQYF
>NA|TRBJ2-7|TRBV9|16|TRBD2
TGTGCCAGCAGCGTAGCAGGTCAGAGCTATAGCGGGGCCCTCCACTTC
CASSVAGQSYSGALHF
>NA|TRBJ2-6|TRBV5-1|16|TRBD1
TGCGCCAGCAGATTACAGGGGGCAAAGGGGGCCAACGTCCTGACTTTC
CASRLQGAKGANVLTF
>NA|TRBJ1-1|TRBV19|12|NA
TGTGCCAGTAGTCAGCGGAACACTGAAGCTTTCTTT
CASSQRNTEAFF
>NA|TRBJ2-2|TRBV28|14|NA
TGTGCCAGCAGTAACTTCCTGAACACCGGGGAGCTGTTTTTT
CASSNFLNTGELFF